This T cell receptor (beta chain) was sequenced in a study of blood T cell repertoires in COVID-19. Some clones are missing from TCRdb's copy, which holds only in-frame ones; the method was immunoSEQ multiplex PCR. The sample carries 200,000 to 250,000 clones, 82% recorded once. This CDR3 contains 16 residues. The germline gives CDR1 SEHNR, CDR2 FQNEAQ (reference sequence). V gave up 3 bases and J gave up 7 bases, with 19 bases separating them. This chain uses TRBV7-9 with TRBJ2-1; D might be TRBD2 (5 bases). This receptor was obtained from a woman aged 60-75 years who had recovered from COVID-19. The sequenced material came from PBMCs or T cells enriched from blood (not recorded which). The CDR3 reads CASSFSGSSFGNEQFF. The DNA of the CDR3 is TGTGCCAGCAGCTTCTCTGGGAGTAGTTTTGGGAATGAGCAGTTCTTC.